The present TCR beta chain was sequenced within a study of T cell responses to AZD1222 COVID-19 vaccine. Notes on the study in general: CD4 TCRs covered the whole spike, strongest at regions 160-218 and 743-854.

With regard to this clone: As yet, its antigen is unknown.

Trimming cost V 2 bases and J 2 bases, with 20 bases left between them. The CDR3 covers 18 residues. In germline, CDR1 is MNHNS, CDR2 SASEGT. Clones were sequenced by immunoSEQ multiplex PCR, and TCRdb holds only the in-frame ones, with some missing. The sample has about 140,000 clones; approximately 88% are singletons. The clonotype comes from an adult in good health. The rearrangement links TRBV6-1 to TRBJ2-3; perhaps TRBD1 as D (5 bases). The specimen comprised peripheral blood, sampled on day 0 of AZD1222 vaccination. CDR3 bases: TGTGCCAGCAGTGAACGCGGTCTCCAGGGCGGATCCACAGATACGCAGTATTTT. Translated, it gives CASSERGLQGGSTDTQYF.